This T cell receptor (beta chain) comes out of a study of CD8 T cells in ankylosing spondylitis. This clonotype was picked up many times. Antigen unknown. Study observations and caveats: Reactive arthritis synovial fluid and blood previously showed some of these motif variants. Disease-associated clones were CD8+ and fairly uncommon in peripheral blood. Within matched ankylosing spondylitis synovial fluid, disease-linked clones were reportedly significantly enriched.

TCR beta libraries were made by quantitative 5'-RACE with molecular barcodes. From the 5' RACE reads, TCRdb called clonotypes with MiXCR, one entry per CDR3 protein. The sample comprises approximately 240,000 distinct CDR3 sequences, about 10% of which are singletons, and approximately 2.5% rests with the top ten. Sample: blood, either unsorted or a sorted T cell fraction (not recorded which). This receptor was identified in a male donor with ankylosing spondylitis or in good health (not recorded which).

The CDR3 reads CASRPGQGSTDTQYF. The CDR3 coding sequence is TGTGCCAGCAGGCCTGGACAGGGGAGCACAGATACGCAGTATTTT. The rearrangement joins TRBV7-2 to TRBJ2-3; 9 nucleotides agree with TRBD1. V lost 6 bases to trimming and J lost 0 bases; unmatched junction nucleotides: 4. The germline CDR1 and CDR2 sequences are SGHTA and FQGNSA. This CDR3 spans 15 amino acids.